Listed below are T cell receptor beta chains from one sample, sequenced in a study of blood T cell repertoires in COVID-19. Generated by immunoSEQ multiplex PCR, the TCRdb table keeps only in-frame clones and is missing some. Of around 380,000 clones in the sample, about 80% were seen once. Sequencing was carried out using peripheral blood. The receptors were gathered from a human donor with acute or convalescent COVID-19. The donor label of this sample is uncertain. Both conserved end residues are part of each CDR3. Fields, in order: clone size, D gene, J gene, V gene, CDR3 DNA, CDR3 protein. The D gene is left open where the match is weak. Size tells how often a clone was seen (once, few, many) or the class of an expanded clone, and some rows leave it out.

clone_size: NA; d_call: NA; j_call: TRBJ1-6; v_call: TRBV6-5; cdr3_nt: TGTGCCAGCAGCGTTCAGGGATCCTATAATTCACCCCTCCACTTT; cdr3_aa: CASSVQGSYNSPLHF
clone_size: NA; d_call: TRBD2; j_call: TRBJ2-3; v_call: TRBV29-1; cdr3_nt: TGCAGCGTTGTAGCGGGAAGCACAGATACGCAGTATTTT; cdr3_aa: CSVVAGSTDTQYF
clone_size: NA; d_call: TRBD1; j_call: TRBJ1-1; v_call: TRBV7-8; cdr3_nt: TGTGCCAGCAGCTCACGGACAGGAACGTATGAAGCTTTCTTT; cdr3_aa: CASSSRTGTYEAFF
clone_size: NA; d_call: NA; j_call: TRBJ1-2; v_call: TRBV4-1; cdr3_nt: TGCGCCAGCAGCCAGGGGGACAACCCCTATGGCTACACCTTC; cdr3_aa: CASSQGDNPYGYTF
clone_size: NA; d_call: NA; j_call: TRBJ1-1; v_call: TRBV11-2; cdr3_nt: TGTGCCAGCAGCTTAGCGGTTGGAGGGAACACTGAAGCTTTCTTT; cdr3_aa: CASSLAVGGNTEAFF
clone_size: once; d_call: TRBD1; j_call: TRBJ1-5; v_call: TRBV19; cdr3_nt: TGTGCCAGTAGTATAGACAACAGGGGCCGCAATCAGCCCCAGCATTTT; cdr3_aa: CASSIDNRGRNQPQHF
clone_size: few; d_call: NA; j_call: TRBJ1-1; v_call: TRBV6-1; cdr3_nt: TGTGCCAGCAGTGAAGGGTTCAGGCGGAACACTGAAGCTTTCTTT; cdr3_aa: CASSEGFRRNTEAFF
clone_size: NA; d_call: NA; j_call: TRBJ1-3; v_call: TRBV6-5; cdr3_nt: TGTGCCAGCAGGATGACAGGACCTGGAAACACCATATATTTT; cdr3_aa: CASRMTGPGNTIYF
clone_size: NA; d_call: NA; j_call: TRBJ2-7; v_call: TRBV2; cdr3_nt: TGTGCCAGCAGAGAGGGACATCCAAACTACGAGCAGTACTTC; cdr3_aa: CASREGHPNYEQYF
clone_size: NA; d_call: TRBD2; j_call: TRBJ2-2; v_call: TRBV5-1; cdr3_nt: TGCGCCAGCAGCTTCGGGGGGGCCGGGGAGCTGTTTTTT; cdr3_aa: CASSFGGAGELFF
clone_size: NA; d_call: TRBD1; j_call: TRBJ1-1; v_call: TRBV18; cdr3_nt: TGTGCCAGCTCATCCGGGACAGGGACTGAAGCTTTCTTT; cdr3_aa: CASSSGTGTEAFF
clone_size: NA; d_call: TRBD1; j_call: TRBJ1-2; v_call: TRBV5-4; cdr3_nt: TGTGCCAGCAGCTCCCCGGGGGGGGCAGGGGGTCGCTATGGCTACACCTTC; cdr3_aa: CASSSPGGAGGRYGYTF
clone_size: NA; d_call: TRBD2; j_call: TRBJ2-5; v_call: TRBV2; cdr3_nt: TGTGCCAGCAGTCCTGGGCTAGCGGGGGGACTGAGCCAGTACTTC; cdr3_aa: CASSPGLAGGLSQYF
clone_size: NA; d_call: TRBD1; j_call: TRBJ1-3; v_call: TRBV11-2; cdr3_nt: TGTGCCAGCAGCCGGGGGGGGACAGCCTCTGGAAACACCATATATTTT; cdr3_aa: CASSRGGTASGNTIYF
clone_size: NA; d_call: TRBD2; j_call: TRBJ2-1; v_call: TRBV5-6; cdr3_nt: TGTGCCAGCAGCCCAGGGACTAGGTCCTACAATGAGCAGTTCTTC; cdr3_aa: CASSPGTRSYNEQFF
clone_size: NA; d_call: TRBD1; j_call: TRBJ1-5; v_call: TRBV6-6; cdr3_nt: TGTGCCAGCAGCCCGACTGACAGGGGAGACAATCAGCCCCAGCATTTT; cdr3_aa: CASSPTDRGDNQPQHF
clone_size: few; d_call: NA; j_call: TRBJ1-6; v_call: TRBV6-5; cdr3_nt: TGTGCCAGTCGGGCACAGGGCTATAATTCACCCCTCCACTTT; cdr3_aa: CASRAQGYNSPLHF
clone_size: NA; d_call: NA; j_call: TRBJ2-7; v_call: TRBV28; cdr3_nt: TGTGCCAGCCGTGGTTCTCTAGTGAACTCCTACGAGCAGTACTTC; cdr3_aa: CASRGSLVNSYEQYF
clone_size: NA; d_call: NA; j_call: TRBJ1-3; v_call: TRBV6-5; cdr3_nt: TGTGCCAGCAAGCTGAGGGAATGGGACACCATATATTTT; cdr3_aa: CASKLREWDTIYF
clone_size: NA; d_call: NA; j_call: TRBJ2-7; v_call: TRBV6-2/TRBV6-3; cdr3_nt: TGTGCCAGCAGTTATGAGGCGGGCCGCCGAGTCAGGCAGTACTTC; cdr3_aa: CASSYEAGRRVRQYF
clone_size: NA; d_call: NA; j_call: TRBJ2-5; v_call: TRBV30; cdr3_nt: TGTGCCTGGGAGGAGGGGCCGCGGGCCTGGGGGATGGAGACCCAGTACTTC; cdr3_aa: CAWEEGPRAWGMETQYF
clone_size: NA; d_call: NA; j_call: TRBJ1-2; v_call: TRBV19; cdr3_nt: TGTGCCAGTACCTCGAATCTTTCCGGGACACGATGGGGAGATGGCTACACCTTC; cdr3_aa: CASTSNLSGTRWGDGYTF
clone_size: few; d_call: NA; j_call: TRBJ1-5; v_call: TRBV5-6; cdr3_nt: TGTGCCAGCAGCTTTTGGGGGGTCGGGCAGCCCCAGCATTTT; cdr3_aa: CASSFWGVGQPQHF
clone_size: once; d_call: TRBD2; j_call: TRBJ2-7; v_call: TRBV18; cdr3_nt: TGTGCCAGCTCACCAGGGCTAGCGGGCGAAGGGCAGTACTTC; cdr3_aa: CASSPGLAGEGQYF
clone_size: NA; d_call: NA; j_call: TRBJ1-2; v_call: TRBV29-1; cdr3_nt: TGCAGCGTTTCCAGGGGTTCCCCACTATCTGGCTACACCTTC; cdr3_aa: CSVSRGSPLSGYTF
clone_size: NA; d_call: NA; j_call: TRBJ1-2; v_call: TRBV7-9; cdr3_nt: TGTGCCAGCAGCCCCAGGGATGGCTACACCTTC; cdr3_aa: CASSPRDGYTF
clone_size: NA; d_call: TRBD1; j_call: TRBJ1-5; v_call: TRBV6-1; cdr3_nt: TGTGCCAGCAGTGAAAGCACAGGGGGCTATCAGCCCCAGCATTTT; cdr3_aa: CASSESTGGYQPQHF
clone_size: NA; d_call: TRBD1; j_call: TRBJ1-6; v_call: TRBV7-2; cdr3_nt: TGTGCCAGCAGCTTCCACTTGGGCAGGGGGATGTTTAATTCACCCCTCCACTTT; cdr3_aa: CASSFHLGRGMFNSPLHF
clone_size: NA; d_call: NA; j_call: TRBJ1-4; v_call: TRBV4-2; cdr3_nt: TGTGCCAGCAGCCCCCCCGGGGAGGGAAAACTGTTTTTT; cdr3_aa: CASSPPGEGKLFF
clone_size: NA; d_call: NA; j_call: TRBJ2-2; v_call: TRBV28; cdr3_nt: TGTGCCAGCAAGCCGGGCGGGCGCCGGCTCCGGGAGCTGTTTTTT; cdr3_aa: CASKPGGRRLRELFF
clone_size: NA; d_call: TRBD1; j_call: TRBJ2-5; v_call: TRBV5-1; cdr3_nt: TGCGCCAGTATGATAGGGGACAGACCATCGGGCAGAGAGACCCAGTACTTC; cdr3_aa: CASMIGDRPSGRETQYF
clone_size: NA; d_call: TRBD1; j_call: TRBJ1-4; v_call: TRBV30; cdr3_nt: TGTGCGGCGGGACAGTCAAAACTGTTTTTT; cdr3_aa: CAAGQSKLFF
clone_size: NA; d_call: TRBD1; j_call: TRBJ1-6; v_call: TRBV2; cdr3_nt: TGTGCCAGCAGCGGACAGGGGAATTCACCCCTCCACTTT; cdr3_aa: CASSGQGNSPLHF
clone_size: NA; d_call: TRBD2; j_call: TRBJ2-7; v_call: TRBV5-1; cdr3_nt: TGCGCCAGCAGCTTGGTAAGCGGGGGTCTGGGCGAGCAGTACTTC; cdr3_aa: CASSLVSGGLGEQYF
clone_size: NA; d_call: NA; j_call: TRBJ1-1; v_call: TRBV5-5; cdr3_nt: TGTGCCAGCTTGGGGGCTTCTGCTGAAGCTTTCTTT; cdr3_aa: CASLGASAEAFF
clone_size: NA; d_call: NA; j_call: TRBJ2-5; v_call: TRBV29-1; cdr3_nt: TGCAGCGTGACAGGAACGAAAGAGACCCAGTACTTC; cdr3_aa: CSVTGTKETQYF
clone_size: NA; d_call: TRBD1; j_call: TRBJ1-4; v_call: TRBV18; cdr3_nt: TGTGCCAGCTCACCCATCAGGGGGCCGGAGGAAAAACTGTTTTTT; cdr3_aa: CASSPIRGPEEKLFF
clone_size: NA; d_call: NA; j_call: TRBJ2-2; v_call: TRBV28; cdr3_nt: TGTGCCAGCAGCTACCTAAACACCGGGGAGCTGTTTTTT; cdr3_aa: CASSYLNTGELFF
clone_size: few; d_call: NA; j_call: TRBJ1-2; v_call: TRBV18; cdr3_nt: TGTGCCAGCTCACCCCGGGGATCGGATGGCTACACCTTC; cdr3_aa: CASSPRGSDGYTF
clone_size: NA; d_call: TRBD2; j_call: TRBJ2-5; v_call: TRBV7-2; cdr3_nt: TGTGCCAGCAGCTTAGCTAGCGGGAGAGTGGAGACCCAGTACTTC; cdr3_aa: CASSLASGRVETQYF